This TCR beta chain comes out of a study of cytomegalovirus exposure and HLA in healthy donors. Vbeta (60) and Jbeta (13) primers were used in the PCR. TCRdb's copy holds only in-frame clones and misses some; the assay was immunoSEQ multiplex PCR. The sample lists roughly 66,000 clones; roughly 69% were seen once. Germline CDR1 and CDR2: SGHNT and YENEEA. The CDR3 extends over 14 amino acids. J gave up 0 bases and V 1 base, and 0 bases lay outside the gene matches. The clonotype comes from a woman between 50 and 59 years old in good health and CMV-seronegative. This chain connects TRBV11-3 to TRBJ2-7, with 7 positions matching TRBD2. Sequencing was carried out using PBMCs. CDR3 residues: CASSLGGSSYEQYF. CDR3 nucleotide sequence: TGTGCCAGCAGCTTAGGCGGGAGCTCCTACGAGCAGTACTTC.